This T cell receptor (beta chain) was sequenced in a study of human T cells and chemical hapten exposure. Overall study context: Patch tests put 0.01% DPC on the upper back, read at 6 days.

J gave up 4 bases and V 8 bases, and 10 bases lay outside the gene matches. CDR3 length: 16 residues. CDR1 MDHEN and CDR2 SYDVKM come from the germline V gene. The sample's time point: patch test 3, about 24 weeks after DPC sensitization. The treatment denotes: therapeutic diphenylcyclopropenone sensitization with weekly scalp DPC. TCRdb itself ran the RACE reads through MiXCR, one entry per CDR3 protein. The table lists some 96,000 distinct CDR3 sequences, 25% to 30% of them singletons, with about a tenth in the top ten. This chain joins TRBV28 and TRBJ2-3; 12 bases fit TRBD2. Sequences were derived from whole blood, sampled in connection with sensitization to the hapten diphenylcyclopropenone (DPC). The TCR was taken from a man between 40 and 49 years old with alopecia areata. Some clones in this sample may be carry-over from other donors' samples. CDR3 sequence reads: CASLEGLAGGADTQYF. The CDR3 DNA reads TGTGCCAGCCTAGAGGGGCTAGCGGGAGGGGCAGATACGCAGTATTTT.